Listed here are 25 T cell receptor beta chains from one sample, sequenced in a study of blood T cell repertoires in COVID-19 (dated by TCRdb to the early 2020s). The protocol used for the library was the immunoSEQ multiplex PCR assay. TCRdb carries this immuneACCESS record with in-frame sequences only. Its versions omit some clonotypes, under half of them owing to an unresolved V gene in the studies checked, with the rest unexplained. A total of 190,000 or so clones appear in this sample, approximately 78% of them only once. Of the sample, 7.5% to 10% is held by the ten largest clones. Specimen: PBMCs or T cells enriched from blood (not recorded which). The receptors derive from a middle-aged man who had recovered from COVID-19.

The rearrangement joins TRBV7-9 to TRBJ1-3; 7 bases fit TRBD1. The V and J ends lost 4 bases and 5 bases, in that order; junction bases with no gene match: 8. Germline loops: CDR1 SEHNR, CDR2 FQNEAQ (reference sequence). The CDR3 totals 15 residues. The CDR3 DNA follows: TGTGCCAGCAGCTACCTGACAGGGCAGAGAAACACCATATATTTT. This codes for CASSYLTGQRNTIYF. The full variable domain, with the rest looked up from reference TRBV7-9 and TRBJ1-3, is DTGVSQNPRHKITKRGQNVTFRCDPISEHNRLYWYRQTLGQGPEFLTYFQNEAQLEKSRLLSDRFSAERPKGSFSTLEIQRTEQGDSAMYLCASSYLTGQRNTIYFGEGSWLTVV.

J is TRBJ1-4 and V is TRBV7-9; a possible D gene is TRBD1 (5 bases). Trimming took off 3 bases at V and 8 bases at J, with 16 bases between the two ends. Germline values: CDR1 SEHNR, CDR2 FQNEAQ (reference sequence). This CDR3 spans 15 amino acids. The CDR3 DNA reads as TGTGCCAGCAGCTTTACCTCGCCTAAGGGGGAAAAACTGTTTTTT. It codes for CASSFTSPKGEKLFF.

The chain employs TRBV7-2 and TRBJ1-5, with D tentatively TRBD1 (6 bases). The ends were cut back, 5 bases at V and 2 bases at J, with 16 bases in the middle. Per the germline V gene, CDR1 is SGHTA and CDR2 is FQGNSA. The CDR3 is made up of 16 amino acids. This CDR3 reads CASSPRGGSGNQPQHF. The CDR3 nucleotides read TGTGCCAGCAGCCCGCGGGGGGGCTCGGGCAATCAGCCCCAGCATTTT.

The chain has TRBV12-3 or TRBV12-4 and TRBJ2-1, with D perhaps TRBD1 (5 bases). This CDR3 contains 12 residues. Trimming shortened V by 7 bases and J by 9 bases, and 13 bases separated the two germline ends. CDR3 protein: CASTLTAGEQFF. In nucleotides, the CDR3 is TGTGCCAGCACCCTGACAGCCGGTGAGCAGTTCTTC.

The V call is TRBV5-1, the J call TRBJ2-7, with 8 bases identical to TRBD1. The V segment lost 4 bases and the J segment 4 bases; nucleotides outside the gene matches: 7. The V gene's germline CDR1 is SGHRS and CDR2 YFSETQ. This CDR3 has 14 residues. The CDR3 sequence is CASSVGQGSYEQYF. The CDR3 DNA reads as TGCGCCAGCAGCGTTGGACAGGGATCTTACGAGCAGTACTTC. The whole variable domain, remainder taken from reference TRBV5-1 and TRBJ2-7, is KAGVTQTPRYLIKTRGQQVTLSCSPISGHRSVSWYQQTPGQGLQFLFEYFSETQRNKGNFPGRFSGRQFSNSRSEMNVSTLELGDSALYLCASSVGQGSYEQYFGPGTRLTVT.

This rearrangement joins TRBV5-4 to TRBJ2-5, with 10 nucleotides matching TRBD2. The length of the CDR3 is 15 residues. Germline V CDR1 and CDR2: SGHNT, YYREEE (reference sequence). J lost 3 bases, V lost 4 bases, and 6 bases had no gene match. CDR3 DNA sequence: TGTGCCAGCAGCCCGGTAGCGGGAGGTAAAGAGACCCAGTACTTC. It encodes CASSPVAGGKETQYF. The variable domain in full, with the rest retrieved from reference TRBV5-4 and TRBJ2-5, is ETGVTQSPTHLIKTRGQQVTLRCSSQSGHNTVSWYQQALGQGPQFIFQYYREEENGRGNFPPRFSGLQFPNYSSELNVNALELDDSALYLCASSPVAGGKETQYFGPGTRLLVL.

In nucleotides, the CDR3 is TGCGCCAGCAGCTTGGATGCTAGCGGAGGGGACAATGAGCAGTTCTTC. This codes for CASSLDASGGDNEQFF. The rearrangement joins TRBV5-1 to TRBJ2-1, with 7 bases fitting TRBD2. From germline, CDR1 is SGHRS and CDR2 YFSETQ. The CDR3 spans 16 residues. V lost 0 bases to trimming and J lost 5 bases; unmatched junction nucleotides: 8.

The chain employs TRBV5-6 and TRBJ2-5, with TRBD2 matching 11 bases. Losses at the gene ends were 0 bases for V and 4 bases for J; bases not matched to a gene: 5. CDR3 size: 16 residues. The germline CDR1 and CDR2 sequences are SGHDT and YYEEEE. The CDR3 spells CASSLVLAGGVETQYF. The CDR3 DNA reads as TGTGCCAGCAGCTTGGTCCTAGCGGGAGGTGTAGAGACCCAGTACTTC.

A remark on this clone: Other DNA sequences in the same sample also yield this CDR3. The V gene is TRBV3-1 (or the pseudogene TRBV3-2), the J gene TRBJ1-3; the D is unclear. From germline, CDR1 is LGHDT and CDR2 YNNKEL (reference sequence). The CDR3 is 13 amino acids. V lost 2 bases and J lost 2, with 4 bases in between. CDR3 sequence reads: CASSQLAGNTIYF. As DNA, the CDR3 is TGTGCCAGCAGCCAATTAGCTGGAAACACCATATATTTT.

The rearrangement joins TRBV2 to TRBJ2-2; no clear D. Germline CDR1 is SNHLY and CDR2 is FYNNEI. V was clipped by 6 bases and J by 1 base, with 12 bases between them. The CDR3 spans 15 residues. CDR3 DNA: TGTGCCAGCAGGCCCCGACTGGGGAACACCGGGGAGCTGTTTTTT. Amino acid sequence: CASRPRLGNTGELFF.

The rearrangement links TRBV2 to TRBJ2-2; 7 positions match TRBD1. The CDR3 runs 15 residues. V was pared by 7 bases and J by 2 bases, with 7 bases of the junction left unmatched. Germline V CDR1 and CDR2: SNHLY, FYNNEI. The CDR3 bases are TGTGCCAGCACCGGACAGGCGATAAACACCGGGGAGCTGTTTTTT. As protein: CASTGQAINTGELFF.

The chain is built from TRBV18 and TRBJ2-7; D gene unclear. CDR1 KGHSH and CDR2 LQKENI come from the germline V gene. There are 15 residues in the CDR3. Trimming pared 2 bases from V and 7 bases from J, leaving 18 bases between. CDR3 coding DNA: TGTGCCAGCTCACCATCCGCTCAACGATCGGTAGAGCAGTACTTC. This codes for CASSPSAQRSVEQYF.

The chain joins TRBV4-1 to TRBJ2-7, with a weak D call TRBD1 (6 bases). This CDR3 spans 20 amino acids. V was shortened by 3 bases and J by 0 bases, with 27 bases between the two germline ends. The germline gives CDR1 MGHRA, CDR2 YSYEKL. The CDR3: CASSHLTVYTGTNFSYEQYF. For the CDR3, the DNA is TGCGCCAGCAGCCACCTAACCGTATATACCGGGACAAATTTCTCCTACGAGCAGTACTTC.

The rearrangement joins TRBV7-9 to TRBJ2-7; D is uncertain. Trimming pared 5 bases from V and 3 bases from J, leaving 14 bases between. Germline lookup yields CDR1 SEHNR and CDR2 FQNEAQ (reference sequence). The CDR3 has 14 residues. The CDR3 nucleotides are TGTGCCAGCAGCGAGGAACTGACGGACTACGAGCAGTACTTC. Encoded protein: CASSEELTDYEQYF.

The chain links TRBV6-4 to TRBJ1-3; D possibly corresponds to TRBD1 (5 bases). The germline V gene has CDR1 MRHNA and CDR2 SNTAGT. The CDR3 has 16 residues. V was shortened by 8 bases and J by 0 bases, with 17 bases between the two germline ends. The DNA for the CDR3 is TGTGCCAGCGCGGCAGGGTTTTGGCACTCTGGAAACACCATATATTTT. As protein: CASAAGFWHSGNTIYF.

The CDR3 loop reads CASSQGAQGFYEQYF. DNA of the CDR3: TGTGCCAGCAGCCAAGGGGCCCAGGGATTCTACGAGCAGTACTTC. The rearrangement links TRBV3-1 (or the pseudogene TRBV3-2) to TRBJ2-7; possibly TRBD1 for D (5 bases). V lost 1 base to trimming and J lost 3 bases, with 13 bases between them. This CDR3 region has 15 residues. The germline V gene has CDR1 LGHDT and CDR2 YNNKEL (reference sequence).

As regards this clone: Other DNA variants within this sample encode the same CDR3. The genes are TRBV18 and TRBJ1-5; the D is unclear. Germline V gives CDR1 KGHSH, CDR2 LQKENI. The CDR3 is 13 amino acids. Trimming removed 2 bases from V and 3 bases from J, with 5 bases in between. The chain's CDR3 is CASSPGLNQPQHF. CDR3 sequence (DNA): TGTGCCAGCTCACCAGGCCTCAATCAGCCCCAGCATTTT.

The J gene is TRBJ1-1, the V gene TRBV29-1; no reliable D call. Germline values: CDR1 SQVTM, CDR2 ANQGSEA. Between the trimmed V and J ends, which lost 3 bases and 5 bases, there was a span of 13 bases. This CDR3 contains 13 residues. CDR3: CSVERALKTEAFF. The CDR3 nucleotides read TGCAGCGTTGAGCGAGCTCTTAAGACTGAAGCTTTCTTT.

The chain carries TRBV2 and TRBJ1-3; D unresolved. The CDR3 has 14 amino acids. The germline gives CDR1 SNHLY, CDR2 FYNNEI. With 3 bases removed from V and 4 bases from J, the gap between germline ends came to 10 bases. The CDR3 coding sequence is TGTGCCAGCAGTGAGACACTGGTGGGAAACACCATATATTTT. It encodes CASSETLVGNTIYF.

This chain joins TRBV6-5 and TRBJ2-7, with a weak D call TRBD2 (6 bases). The germline CDR1 and CDR2 sequences are MNHEY and SVGAGI. There are 15 residues in the CDR3. V lost 7 bases to trimming and J lost 2 bases, with 18 bases between them. The CDR3 sequence is CASTTHGGAPYEQYF. The CDR3 DNA reads TGTGCCAGCACCACCCATGGCGGGGCCCCCTACGAGCAGTACTTC.

The chain links TRBV25-1 to TRBJ2-3, with a tentative D call TRBD2 (6 bases). Trimming shortened V by 1 base and J by 5 bases, and 16 bases separated the two germline ends. The CDR3 extends over 16 amino acids. Germline-derived CDR1 and CDR2 are MGHDK and SYGVNS. CDR3 loop: CASSESAVFGRDTQYF. The CDR3 nucleotides read TGTGCCAGCAGTGAATCGGCGGTATTCGGGAGAGATACGCAGTATTTT.

V gene TRBV7-3 combines with J gene TRBJ2-1; 8 bases line up with TRBD2. Germline CDR1 SGHTA, CDR2 FQGTGA. The junction had 13 bases not matched to a gene; V was cut back by 5 bases and J by 7 bases. The CDR3 length is 16 residues. The DNA for the CDR3 is TGTGCCAGCAGCCGCCAGCACGGGACTAGTGATAATGAGCAGTTCTTC. Translating gives CASSRQHGTSDNEQFF.

This clone was recorded only once. This chain joins TRBV18 and TRBJ1-5; the match to TRBD1 covers 8 bases. The germline V gene has CDR1 KGHSH and CDR2 LQKENI. The CDR3 loop spans 17 amino acids. Germline trimming cut 3 bases from V and 0 bases from J; bases unmatched to any gene: 7. The CDR3 region has the DNA TGTGCCAGCTCACCCGGACAGGGAGTATATAGCAATCAGCCCCAGCATTTT. It encodes CASSPGQGVYSNQPQHF.

The gene calls are TRBV3-1 (or the pseudogene TRBV3-2) and TRBJ1-4; perhaps TRBD1 as D (6 bases). Germline V gives CDR1 LGHDT, CDR2 YNNKEL (reference sequence). The CDR3 is 14 amino acids. Trimming took 2 bases from V and 7 from J, leaving 11 bases between them. The chain's CDR3 is CASSQRGGGEKLFF. The CDR3 DNA reads as TGTGCCAGCAGCCAACGAGGGGGTGGTGAAAAACTGTTTTTT.

The CDR3 protein is CKGHLNTEAFF. The CDR3 region has the DNA TGCAAGGGACACCTGAACACTGAAGCTTTCTTT. The chain uses TRBV20-1 and TRBJ1-1; D may be TRBD1 (6 bases). Per the germline V gene, CDR1 is DFQATT and CDR2 is SNEGSKA (reference sequence). The CDR3 is made up of 11 amino acids.